Below are 20 T cell receptor beta chains sequenced from a single sample in a study of a mutant IDH1 vaccine in newly diagnosed glioma. As for time point: baseline, week 1 (first vaccination visit). Treatment specified: pre-vaccination baseline after standard-of-care therapy. TCRdb's copy holds only in-frame clones and misses some; the assay was immunoSEQ multiplex PCR. The sample lists around 56,000 clones; 91% were seen once. The source material was PBMCs, sampled from a glioma patient treated with radiotherapy, temozolomide or both. These receptors were collected from a middle-aged man with glioma.

The chain is built from TRBV29-1 and TRBJ2-7, with D hard to call. Germline V gene data show CDR1 as SQVTM and CDR2 as ANQGSEA. The ends were cut back, 4 bases at V and 6 bases at J, with 7 bases in the middle. This CDR3 is 10 amino acids long. CDR3 amino acids: CSVVDGEQYF. For the CDR3, the DNA is TGCAGCGTTGTAGACGGCGAGCAGTACTTC.

J is TRBJ1-4 and V is TRBV7-9; D is uncertain. Germline CDR1 SEHNR, CDR2 FQNEAQ (reference sequence). The CDR3 sequence is 15 residues long. V gave up 1 base and J gave up 7 bases, with 13 bases separating them. The CDR3: CASSLDTGLSEKLFF. CDR3 nucleotides: TGTGCCAGCAGCTTAGATACGGGGTTGAGTGAAAAACTGTTTTTT.

This sequence joins TRBV7-8 and TRBJ1-1; tentative D call: TRBD1 (5 bases). Trimming shortened V by 4 bases and J by 0 bases, and 21 bases separated the two germline ends. The CDR3 sequence is 18 residues long. Per germline, CDR1 SGHVS and CDR2 FQNEAQ. The CDR3 region has the DNA TGTGCCAGCAGCTACAGACAGCAACCGACGATTATGAACACTGAAGCTTTCTTT. Amino acid sequence: CASSYRQQPTIMNTEAFF.

The chain has TRBV5-6 and TRBJ2-1; D may be TRBD2 (6 bases). Germline V gene sequence: CDR1 SGHDT, CDR2 YYEEEE. The CDR3 spans 13 residues. The V gene lost 3 bases and the J gene lost 4 bases, with 8 bases spanning the gap. The CDR3 region is CASSSGTYNEQFF. For the CDR3, the DNA is TGTGCCAGCAGCTCCGGGACTTACAATGAGCAGTTCTTC.

The chain is built from TRBV7-3 and TRBJ2-6; a weak D match, TRBD1 (6 bases). V was shortened by 4 bases and J by 2 bases, with 6 bases between the two germline ends. Germline lookup yields CDR1 SGHTA and CDR2 FQGTGA. This CDR3 is built from 14 residues. The CDR3 region is CASSSGAGANVLTF. The DNA for the CDR3 is TGTGCCAGCAGCTCAGGGGCTGGGGCCAACGTCCTGACTTTC.

V gene TRBV5-1 combines with J gene TRBJ2-7, with TRBD1 matching 11 bases. The germline V gene has CDR1 SGHRS and CDR2 YFSETQ. Trimming at V came to 4 bases and at J to 7 bases, leaving 7 bases not matched to a gene. The CDR3 loop spans 14 amino acids. DNA for the CDR3: TGCGCCAGCAGCCGCGGGACAGGGGGAGGTGAGCAGTACTTC. Its translation is CASSRGTGGGEQYF.

This rearrangement joins TRBV7-2 to TRBJ1-5; TRBD1 aligns across 8 bases. This CDR3 spans 15 amino acids. Germline assignment: CDR1 SGHTA and CDR2 FQGNSA. The trim removed 1 base at V and 7 bases at J, leaving 6 bases unmatched. In nucleotides, the CDR3 is TGTGCCAGCAGCTTAGGAGACAGGGGTAGGCAGCCCCAGCATTTT. Translated: CASSLGDRGRQPQHF.

V gene TRBV7-3 combines with J gene TRBJ1-4; the D gene is possibly TRBD1 (5 bases). V lost 1 base to trimming and J lost 3 bases, with 15 bases between them. The CDR3 sequence is 17 residues long. Germline V gene lookup returns CDR1 SGHTA and CDR2 FQGTGA. DNA of the CDR3: TGTGCCAGCAGCTTAATCGGGGCCGCCGGGTCTAATGAAAAACTGTTTTTT. This sequence encodes CASSLIGAAGSNEKLFF. The full variable domain, in which reference TRBV7-3 and TRBJ1-4 provide the parts outside the CDR3, is GAGVSQTPSNKVTEKGKYVELRCDPISGHTALYWYRQSLGQGPEFLIYFQGTGAADDSGLPNDRFFAVRPEGSVSTLKIQRTERGDSAVYLCASSLIGAAGSNEKLFFGSGTQLSVL.

V is TRBV6-6 and J is TRBJ2-7; tentatively, D is TRBD2 (5 bases). Between the trimmed V and J ends, which lost 4 bases and 5 bases, there was a span of 12 bases. This CDR3 region has 13 residues. Germline CDR1 reads MNHNY; CDR2 reads SVGAGI (reference sequence). In nucleotides, the CDR3 is TGTGCCAGCAGTTTTCGTCCGGGGAACGAGCAGTACTTC. Its translation is CASSFRPGNEQYF.

V and J are TRBV19 and TRBJ2-5; 7 bases match TRBD1. Germline-derived CDR1 and CDR2 are LNHDA and SQIVND (reference sequence). The junction had 14 bases not matched to a gene; V was cut back by 6 bases and J by 4 bases. The CDR3 is made up of 16 amino acids. The chain's CDR3 is CASSRNRGVKGETQYF. CDR3 DNA: TGTGCCAGTAGCCGAAACAGGGGCGTAAAAGGAGAGACCCAGTACTTC. The full variable domain, with the rest looked up from reference TRBV19 and TRBJ2-5, is DGGITQSPKYLFRKEGQNVTLSCEQNLNHDAMYWYRQDPGQGLRLIYYSQIVNDFQKGDIAEGYSVSREKKESFPLTVTSAQKNPTAFYLCASSRNRGVKGETQYFGPGTRLLVL.

The chain is built from TRBV5-1 and TRBJ2-3, with TRBD1 as a possible D gene (6 bases). The CDR3 has 14 amino acids. Trimming pared 4 bases from V and 4 bases from J, leaving 13 bases between. Germline V gene data show CDR1 as SGHRS and CDR2 as YFSETQ. The CDR3: CASSQGQWADTQYF. CDR3 coding DNA: TGCGCCAGCAGCCAAGGACAGTGGGCAGATACGCAGTATTTT.

This rearrangement joins TRBV28 to TRBJ1-5; possibly TRBD1 for D (5 bases). V was cut by 2 bases and J by 3 bases, with 11 bases left in between. The CDR3 has 15 residues. From germline, CDR1 is MDHEN and CDR2 SYDVKM. Written as DNA, the CDR3 is TGTGCCAGCAGTTTAAGCAGGGCCCCCAATCAGCCCCAGCATTTT. Protein: CASSLSRAPNQPQHF.

V usage is TRBV19 and J usage is TRBJ2-3; 8 positions match TRBD2. The germline gives CDR1 LNHDA, CDR2 SQIVND (reference sequence). The CDR3 covers 15 residues. Unmatched junction bases numbered 7, after V lost 2 bases and J lost 6 bases. CDR3 bases: TGTGCCAGTAGTATACGATTTAGCGGGAAGGATACGCAGTATTTT. It is translated as CASSIRFSGKDTQYF.

The chain combines TRBV7-2 with TRBJ2-1; 8 bases are shared with TRBD2. The germline gives CDR1 SGHTA, CDR2 FQGNSA. The CDR3 contains 16 residues. V shed 1 base, J shed 9 bases, and the junction held 11 bases outside the gene matches. The CDR3 is CASSLVPAGVSREQFF. In DNA form, the CDR3 reads TGTGCCAGCAGCTTAGTACCAGCGGGAGTATCTCGTGAGCAGTTCTTC.

This chain joins TRBV7-9 and TRBJ1-6, with 10 bases lining up with TRBD1. Germline loops: CDR1 SEHNR, CDR2 FQNEAQ (reference sequence). V trimming: 1 base; J trimming: 0 bases; junction bases outside the gene matches: 6. The CDR3 is made up of 19 amino acids. The CDR3 region has the DNA TGTGCCAGCAGCTTAGAAGGGGGACAGGGGAGCTCCTATAATTCACCCCTCCACTTT. This encodes CASSLEGGQGSSYNSPLHF.

This sequence joins TRBV5-6 and TRBJ1-1, with D perhaps matching TRBD1 (5 bases). With 7 bases removed from V and 3 bases from J, the gap between germline ends came to 13 bases. The germline V gene has CDR1 SGHDT and CDR2 YYEEEE. The CDR3 consists of 13 residues. Written as DNA, the CDR3 is TGTGCCAGCGTGGGGCTGGGATACACTGAAGCTTTCTTT. This codes for CASVGLGYTEAFF.

The V call is TRBV7-9, the J call TRBJ2-3, with 10 bases identical to TRBD2. The CDR3 is 15 residues long. From germline, CDR1 is SEHNR and CDR2 FQNEAQ (reference sequence). Losses at the gene ends were 4 bases for V and 5 bases for J; bases not matched to a gene: 6. CDR3 coding DNA: TGTGCCAGCAGCTCACCAGCGGGGGGGCTAGATACGCAGTATTTT. This codes for CASSSPAGGLDTQYF.

V and J are TRBV5-1 and TRBJ2-3; D remains ambiguous. Germline CDR1 SGHRS, CDR2 YFSETQ. The V and J ends lost 0 bases and 3 bases respectively, with 8 bases between them. The CDR3 length is 14 residues. CDR3 in DNA: TGCGCCAGCAGCTTGGGTCGCCAGACAGATACGCAGTATTTT. Its protein product is CASSLGRQTDTQYF.

The V and J genes are TRBV4-2 and TRBJ2-3; 8 bases are shared with TRBD2. V lost 6 bases and J lost 4; bases outside the gene matches: 12. Germline V gene data show CDR1 as LGHNA and CDR2 as YNFKEQ. The CDR3 is 16 residues long. CDR3 in amino acids: CASSYQSGSWADTQYF. CDR3 in DNA: TGTGCCAGCAGTTACCAAAGCGGGAGCTGGGCAGATACGCAGTATTTT.

Only one count was recorded for this clone. This chain joins TRBV4-2 and TRBJ1-2; the D gene is possibly TRBD1 (5 bases). The CDR3 consists of 14 residues. Germline CDR1 LGHNA, CDR2 YNFKEQ. V dropped 3 bases and J dropped 8 bases, with 16 bases sitting between them. The chain's CDR3 is CASSQGEGWGGYTF. In nucleotides, the CDR3 is TGTGCCAGCAGCCAGGGGGAGGGCTGGGGAGGCTACACCTTC.